Shown below are 25 T cell receptor beta chains from a single sample sequenced in a study of cytomegalovirus exposure and HLA in healthy donors. TCRdb's copy holds only in-frame clones and misses some; the assay was immunoSEQ multiplex PCR. The data show about 64,000 clones, about 91% seen once. The sequenced sample was PBMCs. The receptors originated from a woman younger than 35 in good health and CMV-seronegative.

In its sample, this clone was seen once. The chain carries TRBV6-5 and TRBJ2-2; D unclear. This CDR3 comprises 14 residues. Looked up from germline, CDR1 is MNHEY and CDR2 is SVGAGI. Trimming pared 7 bases from V and 7 bases from J, leaving 16 bases between. The CDR3 reads CASTPNVRYGELFF. The CDR3 DNA reads TGTGCCAGCACCCCTAACGTCCGATACGGGGAGCTGTTTTTT.

The V gene is TRBV5-1, the J gene TRBJ2-5; 7 nucleotides match TRBD2. CDR1 and CDR2 (germline): SGHRS, YFSETQ. The V gene end was trimmed by 2 bases and the J gene end by 3 bases; junction bases not matched to a gene: 10. The CDR3 runs 16 residues. The CDR3 protein is CASSLGAMGGEETQYF. The CDR3 DNA sequence: TGCGCCAGCAGCTTAGGAGCGATGGGGGGGGAAGAGACCCAGTACTTC.

This clone was picked up one time. The genes are TRBV6-1 and TRBJ2-1; 7 bases match TRBD2. The CDR3 runs to 13 residues. Germline V gives CDR1 MNHNS, CDR2 SASEGT. Losses at the gene ends were 8 bases for V and 2 bases for J; bases not matched to a gene: 3. The CDR3 DNA reads as TGTGCCAGCCTGGGGGGGGCCTACAATGAGCAGTTCTTC. It specifies CASLGGAYNEQFF.

V and J are TRBV5-1 and TRBJ1-3; possibly TRBD1 for D (5 bases). Germline CDR1 SGHRS, CDR2 YFSETQ. This CDR3 spans 18 amino acids. The germline V and J ends were trimmed by 0 bases and 1 base, with 17 bases remaining between them. Here the CDR3 DNA reads TGCGCCAGCAGCTTGGGCGCGTCGACAGAACTTTCTGGAAACACCATATATTTT. Its translation: CASSLGASTELSGNTIYF.

This chain connects TRBV14 to TRBJ1-4; tentative D call: TRBD1 (6 bases). The germline V gene encodes CDR1 SGHDN and CDR2 FVKESK. V lost 1 base to trimming and J lost 4 bases, with 13 bases between them. The CDR3 spans 16 residues. The DNA for the CDR3 is TGTGCCAGCAGCCAAGTTTCTAACAGGGTTAATGAAAAACTGTTTTTT. Protein: CASSQVSNRVNEKLFF.

The chain combines TRBV2 with TRBJ1-1, with unresolved D. The germline V gene has CDR1 SNHLY and CDR2 FYNNEI. V was cut by 8 bases and J by 0 bases, with 7 bases left in between. The CDR3 length is 12 residues. CDR3 protein: CASLRMNTEAFF. CDR3 DNA sequence: TGTGCCAGCCTCCGTATGAACACTGAAGCTTTCTTT.

The gene calls are TRBV6-5 and TRBJ1-6; 7 positions match TRBD1. The CDR3 contains 16 residues. The ends lost 4 bases at V and 1 base at J; junction bases unmatched: 4. Per germline, CDR1 MNHEY and CDR2 SVGAGI. CDR3 in amino acids: CASSSAGQSYNSPLHF. The DNA of the CDR3 is TGTGCCAGCAGTTCTGCGGGACAGTCCTATAATTCACCCCTCCACTTT.

The gene calls are TRBV6-1 and TRBJ1-1; 7 bases are shared with TRBD1. In germline, CDR1 is MNHNS, CDR2 SASEGT. The CDR3 extends over 14 amino acids. With 5 bases clipped from V and 1 base from J, the junction kept 4 bases outside the gene matches. The CDR3 DNA is TGTGCCAGCAGTAAAGGGACAGAGAACACTGAAGCTTTCTTT. Translation gives CASSKGTENTEAFF.

The chain combines TRBV18 with TRBJ2-3, with a weak D call TRBD1 (5 bases). Per the germline V gene, CDR1 is KGHSH and CDR2 is LQKENI. V gave up 2 bases and J gave up 2 bases, with 11 bases separating them. The CDR3 consists of 15 residues. CDR3 nucleotide sequence: TGTGCCAGCTCACCAGTTAGGGGCTACACAGATACGCAGTATTTT. This gives the protein CASSPVRGYTDTQYF.

Only one count was recorded for this clone. The chain uses TRBV5-6 and TRBJ1-5; perhaps TRBD1 as D (6 bases). The CDR3 has 15 amino acids. Germline values: CDR1 SGHDT, CDR2 YYEEEE. Trimming removed 2 bases from V and 1 base from J, with 10 bases in between. The CDR3 is CASSFYQGSNQPQHF. The CDR3 region has the DNA TGTGCCAGCAGCTTTTACCAGGGGAGCAATCAGCCCCAGCATTTT.

The CDR3 DNA sequence: TGTGCCAGCCGAACTATCGAGACCCAGTACTTC. Translating gives CASRTIETQYF. The V gene is TRBV2, the J gene TRBJ2-5; D ambiguous. The CDR3 has 11 residues. Trimming removed 8 bases at V and 5 bases at J, with 9 bases between. Germline CDR1 reads SNHLY; CDR2 reads FYNNEI.

This chain links TRBV11-3 with TRBJ1-6; D gene uncertain. Per the germline V gene, CDR1 is SGHNT and CDR2 is YENEEA. Trimming took 2 bases from V and 9 from J, leaving 5 bases between them. There are 12 residues in the CDR3. CDR3: CASSLRSSPLHF. For the CDR3, the DNA is TGTGCCAGCAGCTTACGGAGTTCACCCCTCCACTTT.

The chain has TRBV19 and TRBJ1-1, with TRBD1 identical over 7 bases. Germline assignment: CDR1 LNHDA and CDR2 SQIVND (reference sequence). The CDR3 sequence is 13 residues long. V was clipped by 4 bases and J by 1 base; unmatched bases: 0. Written as DNA, the CDR3 is TGTGCCAGTAGTAGACAGGGGAACACTGAAGCTTTCTTT. This encodes CASSRQGNTEAFF.

This clone was picked up a small number of times. This chain joins TRBV7-9 and TRBJ2-3; TRBD2 is a possible D gene (5 bases). The CDR3 extends over 18 amino acids. V lost 5 bases to trimming and J lost 0 bases, with 21 bases between them. The germline V gene encodes CDR1 SEHNR and CDR2 FQNEAQ (reference sequence). CDR3 DNA sequence: TGTGCCAGCAGCCTCACATCGGGAAGGGCGGCTAGCACAGATACGCAGTATTTT. Its protein product is CASSLTSGRAASTDTQYF.

This clone has a single count. The chain links TRBV4-1 to TRBJ2-3; D perhaps matches TRBD2 (6 bases). This CDR3 spans 20 amino acids. Germline V gives CDR1 MGHRA, CDR2 YSYEKL. V lost 0 bases and J 2 bases, leaving 24 bases between the germline ends. In nucleotides, the CDR3 is TGCGCCAGCAGCCAAGATCCTCTTCGGAAGGGAGGCACACACACAGATACGCAGTATTTT. Its protein product is CASSQDPLRKGGTHTDTQYF.

The chain is built from TRBV11-3 and TRBJ2-3; the match to TRBD2 covers 8 bases. Trimming at V came to 3 bases and at J to 6 bases, leaving 2 bases not matched to a gene. This CDR3 region has 13 residues. Germline loops: CDR1 SGHNT, CDR2 YENEEA. The CDR3 region is CASSFGGEDTQYF. In DNA form, the CDR3 reads TGTGCCAGCAGCTTCGGGGGGGAGGATACGCAGTATTTT.

The chain combines TRBV11-2 with TRBJ2-6; no reliable D call. Trimming cost V 0 bases and J 0 bases, with 3 bases left between them. Germline lookup yields CDR1 SGHAT and CDR2 FQNNGV. The CDR3 consists of 15 residues. CDR3 DNA: TGTGCCAGCAGCTTAGAGAGCTCTGGGGCCAACGTCCTGACTTTC. It translates to CASSLESSGANVLTF.

The gene calls are TRBV6-1 and TRBJ2-5; 8 nucleotides agree with TRBD2. After removal of 4 bases from V and 4 bases from J, the junction contained 2 bases not matched to a gene. Germline CDR1 reads MNHNS; CDR2 reads SASEGT. This CDR3 has 13 amino acids. This CDR3 reads CASSAGGRETQYF. CDR3 in DNA: TGTGCCAGCAGTGCGGGGGGGCGAGAGACCCAGTACTTC.

The chain carries TRBV10-3 and TRBJ2-1, with 8 bases lining up with TRBD2. The CDR3 runs to 15 residues. The germline V gene has CDR1 ENHRY and CDR2 SYGVKD. The V and J ends lost 7 bases and 0 bases, in that order; junction bases with no gene match: 5. CDR3 sequence reads: CAINRGGASYNEQFF. In DNA form, the CDR3 reads TGTGCCATCAATCGGGGGGGCGCCTCCTACAATGAGCAGTTCTTC.

The V and J genes are TRBV11-3 and TRBJ1-1; 8 bases fit TRBD1. CDR1 is SGHNT, CDR2 YENEEA, per germline. CDR3 size: 15 residues. With 4 bases clipped from V and 5 bases from J, the junction kept 9 bases outside the gene matches. CDR3 protein: CASSSVSGGTTEAFF. The DNA of the CDR3 is TGTGCCAGCAGCTCCGTCTCAGGGGGCACGACTGAAGCTTTCTTT.

The V gene is TRBV7-8, the J gene TRBJ2-3; the match to TRBD1 covers 9 bases. There are 17 residues in the CDR3. V was pared by 3 bases and J by 3 bases, with 10 bases of the junction left unmatched. In germline, CDR1 is SGHVS, CDR2 FQNEAQ. This CDR3 reads CASSFTGTGRGTDTQYF. CDR3 nucleotide sequence: TGTGCCAGCAGCTTTACCGGGACAGGGAGGGGGACAGATACGCAGTATTTT.

This clone was counted once. The chain joins TRBV4-2 to TRBJ2-4, with 11 bases lining up with TRBD2. The CDR3 runs 17 residues. Germline CDR1 reads LGHNA; CDR2 reads YNFKEQ. V was pared by 4 bases and J by 3 bases, with 8 bases of the junction left unmatched. The CDR3 protein is CASSPEASGGIKNIQYF. CDR3 DNA: TGTGCCAGCAGCCCGGAAGCTAGCGGGGGGATCAAAAACATTCAGTACTTC.

V is TRBV10-3 and J is TRBJ1-5, with D tentatively TRBD1 (6 bases). Trimming pared 0 bases from V and 3 bases from J, leaving 15 bases between. Germline values: CDR1 ENHRY, CDR2 SYGVKD. The CDR3 is 17 residues long. The CDR3 loop is CAISESRVQGNNQPQHF. Here the CDR3 DNA reads TGTGCCATCAGTGAGTCGCGGGTACAGGGAAACAATCAGCCCCAGCATTTT.

The chain joins TRBV18 to TRBJ2-7; the D gene is possibly TRBD1 (5 bases). Germline CDR1 reads KGHSH; CDR2 reads LQKENI. Trimming left V 6 bases short and J 2 bases short, with 14 bases between. The CDR3 length is 14 residues. CDR3 nucleotide sequence: TGTGCCAGCTCTCCGGAGAGACAGACCTACGAGCAGTACTTC. Its translation: CASSPERQTYEQYF.

J is TRBJ1-6 and V is TRBV6-1; D not certain. Germline V gene sequence: CDR1 MNHNS, CDR2 SASEGT. CDR3 size: 15 residues. The V and J ends lost 4 bases and 7 bases respectively, with 14 bases between them. The CDR3 DNA follows: TGTGCCAGCAGTGGGTTCAGTGGTGGCAATTCACCCCTCCACTTT. Translated: CASSGFSGGNSPLHF.